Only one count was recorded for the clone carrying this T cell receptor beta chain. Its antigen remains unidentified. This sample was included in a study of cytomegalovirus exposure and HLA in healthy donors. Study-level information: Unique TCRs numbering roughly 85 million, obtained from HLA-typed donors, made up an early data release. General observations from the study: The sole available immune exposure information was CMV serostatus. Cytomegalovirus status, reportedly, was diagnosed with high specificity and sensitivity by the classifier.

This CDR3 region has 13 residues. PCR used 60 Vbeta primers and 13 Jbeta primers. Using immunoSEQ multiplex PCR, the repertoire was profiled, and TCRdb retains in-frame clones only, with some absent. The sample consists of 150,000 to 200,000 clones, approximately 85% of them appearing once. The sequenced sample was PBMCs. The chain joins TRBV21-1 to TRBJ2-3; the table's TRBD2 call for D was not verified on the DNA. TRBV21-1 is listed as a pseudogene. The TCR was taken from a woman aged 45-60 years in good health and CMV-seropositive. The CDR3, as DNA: TGTGCCAGCAGCGAGTCATCCCCAGATACGCAGTATTTT. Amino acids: CASSESSPDTQYF.